This TCR beta chain derives from a study of cytomegalovirus exposure and HLA in healthy donors. Study-level results: Specific recognition of CMV antigens was confirmed in vitro for a few chains (all CMV-associated). Among TCR beta chains, those listed as cytomegalovirus-associated numbered approximately 150.

Losses at the gene ends were 4 bases for V and 3 bases for J; bases not matched to a gene: 5. The CDR3 sequence is 14 residues long. Germline V gene lookup returns CDR1 MGHDK and CDR2 SYGVNS. Amplification used 60 Vbeta primers and 13 Jbeta primers. Per the authors' pipeline: Unique TCR beta chains totaled some 81 million in a later count, with around 11 million of them shared. The table came from immunoSEQ multiplex PCR; TCRdb's copy has only in-frame clones and leaves some out. D and trimming come from the DNA, and the V and J calls and clone size come from that table. The table has 130,000 to 150,000 clones, over 80% seen once; the top ten hold less than 3.5%. As regards this clone: The target antigen is unknown.

This TCR was recovered from a woman in her twenties or thirties in good health and CMV-seronegative. Material for sequencing was PBMCs. This sequence joins TRBV25-1 and TRBJ2-7; 8 nucleotides agree with TRBD1. As DNA, the CDR3 is TGTGCCAGCAGTGCGCGGACAGGGTACTACGAGCAGTACTTC. Protein sequence: CASSARTGYYEQYF.